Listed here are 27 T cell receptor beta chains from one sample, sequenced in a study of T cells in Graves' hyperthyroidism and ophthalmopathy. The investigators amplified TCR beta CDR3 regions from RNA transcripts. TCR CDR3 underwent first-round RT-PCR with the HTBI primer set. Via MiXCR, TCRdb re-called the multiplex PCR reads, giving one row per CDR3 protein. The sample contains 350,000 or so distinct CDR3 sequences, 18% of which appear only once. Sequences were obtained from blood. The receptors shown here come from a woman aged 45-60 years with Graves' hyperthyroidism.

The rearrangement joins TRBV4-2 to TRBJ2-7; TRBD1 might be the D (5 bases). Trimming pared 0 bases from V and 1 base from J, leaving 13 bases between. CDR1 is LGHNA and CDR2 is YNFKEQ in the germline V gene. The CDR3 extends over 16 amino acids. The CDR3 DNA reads TGTGCCAGCAGCCAAGATAGCCAGGGATTTTCCTACGAGCAGTACGTC. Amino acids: CASSQDSQGFSYEQYV.

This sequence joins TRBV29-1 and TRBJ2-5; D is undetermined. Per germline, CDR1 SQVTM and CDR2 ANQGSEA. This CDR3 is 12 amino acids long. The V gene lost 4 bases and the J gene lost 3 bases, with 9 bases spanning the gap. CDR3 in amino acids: CSVGGLKETQYF. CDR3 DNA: TGCAGCGTTGGTGGGTTAAAAGAGACCCAGTACTTC.

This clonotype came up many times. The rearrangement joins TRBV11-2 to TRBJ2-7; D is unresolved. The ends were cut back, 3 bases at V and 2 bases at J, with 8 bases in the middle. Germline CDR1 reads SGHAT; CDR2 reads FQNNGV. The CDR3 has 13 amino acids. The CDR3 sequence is CASSFGLTYEQYV. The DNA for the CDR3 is TGTGCCAGCAGCTTCGGGCTTACCTACGAGCAGTACGTC.

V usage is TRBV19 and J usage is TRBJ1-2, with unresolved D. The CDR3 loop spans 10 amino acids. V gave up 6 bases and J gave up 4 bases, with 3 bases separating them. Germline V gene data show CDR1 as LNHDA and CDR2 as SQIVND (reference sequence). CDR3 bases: TGTGCCAGTAGAGGCTATGGCTACACCTTC. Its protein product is CASRGYGYTF.

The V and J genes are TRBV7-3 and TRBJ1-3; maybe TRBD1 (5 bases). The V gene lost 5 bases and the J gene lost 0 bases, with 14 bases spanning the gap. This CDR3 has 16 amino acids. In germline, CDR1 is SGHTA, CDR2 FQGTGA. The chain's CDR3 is CASSPRDRHSGNTIYF. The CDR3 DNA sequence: TGTGCCAGCAGCCCAAGGGACCGTCACTCTGGAAACACCATATATTTT.

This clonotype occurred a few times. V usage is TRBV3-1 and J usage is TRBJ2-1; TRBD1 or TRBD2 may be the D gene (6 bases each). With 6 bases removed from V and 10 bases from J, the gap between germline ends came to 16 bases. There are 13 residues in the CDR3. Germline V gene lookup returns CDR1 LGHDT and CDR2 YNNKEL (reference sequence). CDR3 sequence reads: CASSPRRGTEQFF. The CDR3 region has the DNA TGTGCCAGCAGTCCAAGGAGGGGGACAGAGCAGTTCTTC.

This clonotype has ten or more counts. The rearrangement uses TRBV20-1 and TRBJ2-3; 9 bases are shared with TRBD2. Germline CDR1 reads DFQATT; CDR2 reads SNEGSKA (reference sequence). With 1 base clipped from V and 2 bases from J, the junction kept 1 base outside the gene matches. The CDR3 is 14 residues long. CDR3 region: CSARGLADTDTQYF. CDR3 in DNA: TGCAGTGCTAGAGGACTAGCGGACACAGATACGCAGTATTTT.

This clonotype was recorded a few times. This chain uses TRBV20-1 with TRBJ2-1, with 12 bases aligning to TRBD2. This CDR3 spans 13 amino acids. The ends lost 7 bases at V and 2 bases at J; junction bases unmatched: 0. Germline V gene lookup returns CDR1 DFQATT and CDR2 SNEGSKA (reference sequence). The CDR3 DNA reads TGCAGTGGGACTAGCGGGACCTACAATGAGCAGTTCTTC. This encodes CSGTSGTYNEQFF.

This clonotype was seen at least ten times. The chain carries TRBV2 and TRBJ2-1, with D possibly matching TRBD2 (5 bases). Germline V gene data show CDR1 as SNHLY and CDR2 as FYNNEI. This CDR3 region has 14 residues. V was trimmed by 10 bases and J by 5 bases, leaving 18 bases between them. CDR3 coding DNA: TGTGCCACCCTTAGCGCGGTTGGTCACAATGAGCAGTTCTTC. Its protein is CATLSAVGHNEQFF.

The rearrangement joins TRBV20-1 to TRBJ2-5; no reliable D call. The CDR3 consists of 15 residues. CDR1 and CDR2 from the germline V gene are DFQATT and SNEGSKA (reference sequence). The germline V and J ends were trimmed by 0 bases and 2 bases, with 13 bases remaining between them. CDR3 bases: TGCAGTGCTAGAGAGGCTCTGGCGGTACAAGAGACCCAGTACTTC. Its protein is CSAREALAVQETQYF.

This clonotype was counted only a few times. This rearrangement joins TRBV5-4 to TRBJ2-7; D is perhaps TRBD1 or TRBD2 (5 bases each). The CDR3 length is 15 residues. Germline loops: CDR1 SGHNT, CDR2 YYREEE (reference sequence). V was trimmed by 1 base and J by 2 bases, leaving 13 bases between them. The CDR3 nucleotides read TGTGCCAGCAGCTTGAGAGGGGCGAGCGCCTACGAGCAGTACTTC. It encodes CASSLRGASAYEQYF.

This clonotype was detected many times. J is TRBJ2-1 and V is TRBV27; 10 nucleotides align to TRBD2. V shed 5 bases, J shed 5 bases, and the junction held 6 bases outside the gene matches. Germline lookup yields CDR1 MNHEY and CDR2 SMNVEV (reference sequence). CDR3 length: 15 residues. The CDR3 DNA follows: TGTGCCAGCAGTCCCCTTAGCGGGAGGCACAATGAGCAGTTCTTC. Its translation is CASSPLSGRHNEQFF.

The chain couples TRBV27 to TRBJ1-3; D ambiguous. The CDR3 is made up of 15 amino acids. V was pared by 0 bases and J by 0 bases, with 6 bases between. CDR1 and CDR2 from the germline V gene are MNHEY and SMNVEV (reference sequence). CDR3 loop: CASSLSTGSGNTIYF. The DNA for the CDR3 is TGTGCCAGCAGTTTATCGACCGGCTCTGGAAACACCATATATTTT.

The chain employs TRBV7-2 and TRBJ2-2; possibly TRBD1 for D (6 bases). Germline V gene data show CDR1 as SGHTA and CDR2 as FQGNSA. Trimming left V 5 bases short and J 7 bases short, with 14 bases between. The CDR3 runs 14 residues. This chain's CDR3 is CASSPTGIFGELFF. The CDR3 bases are TGTGCCAGCAGCCCAACAGGGATTTTCGGGGAGCTGTTTTTT.

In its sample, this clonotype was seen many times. The CDR3 coding sequence is TGTGCCAGCAGCTCAACAGACAGCCACGCTCCCCTAGCTTTCTTT. It yields the protein CASSSTDSHAPLAFF. The V call is TRBV7-8, the J call TRBJ1-1, with TRBD1 as a possible D gene (5 bases). Per germline, CDR1 SGHVS and CDR2 FQNEAQ. CDR3 size: 15 residues. V was clipped by 4 bases and J by 10 bases, with 22 bases between them.

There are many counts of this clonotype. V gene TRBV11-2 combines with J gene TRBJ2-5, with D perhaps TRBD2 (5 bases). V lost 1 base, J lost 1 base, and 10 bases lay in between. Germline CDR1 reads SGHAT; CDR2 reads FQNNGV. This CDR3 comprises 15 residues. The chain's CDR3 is CASSLVPSPQETQYF. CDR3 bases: TGTGCCAGCAGCTTAGTCCCTAGCCCCCAAGAGACCCAGTACTTC. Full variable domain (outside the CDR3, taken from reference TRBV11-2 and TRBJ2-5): EAGVAQSPRYKIIEKRQSVAFWCNPISGHATLYWYQQILGQGPKLLIQFQNNGVVDDSQLPKDRFSAERLKGVDSTLKIQPAKLEDSAVYLCASSLVPSPQETQYFGPGTRLLVL.

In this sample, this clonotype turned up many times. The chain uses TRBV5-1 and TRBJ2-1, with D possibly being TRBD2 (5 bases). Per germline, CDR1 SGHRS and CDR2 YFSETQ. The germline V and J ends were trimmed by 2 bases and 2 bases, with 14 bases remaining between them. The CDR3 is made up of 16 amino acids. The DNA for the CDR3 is TGCGCCAGCAGCTTCATTGGCGTGGGAGCCTACAATGAGCAGTTCTTC. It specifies CASSFIGVGAYNEQFF.

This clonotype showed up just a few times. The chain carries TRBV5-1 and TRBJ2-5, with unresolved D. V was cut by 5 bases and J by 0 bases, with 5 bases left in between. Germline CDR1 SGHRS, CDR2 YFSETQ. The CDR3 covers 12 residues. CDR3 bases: TGCGCCAGCAGATCGGACCAAGAGACCCAGTACTTC. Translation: CASRSDQETQYF.

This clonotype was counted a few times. The CDR3 is CSASIAVNEQFF. CDR3 nucleotides: TGCAGTGCTAGTATAGCGGTCAATGAGCAGTTCTTC. The chain carries TRBV20-1 and TRBJ2-1; the D gene is possibly TRBD2 (6 bases). Trimming took off 3 bases at V and 6 bases at J, with 9 bases between the two ends. From germline, CDR1 is DFQATT and CDR2 SNEGSKA (reference sequence). This CDR3 is 12 amino acids long.

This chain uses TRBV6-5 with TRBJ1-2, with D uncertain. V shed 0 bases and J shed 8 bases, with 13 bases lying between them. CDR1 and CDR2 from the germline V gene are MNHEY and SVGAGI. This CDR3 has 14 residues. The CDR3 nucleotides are TGTGCCAGCAGTTACTCGATAGCCTCTAAGGGCTACACCTTC. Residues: CASSYSIASKGYTF.

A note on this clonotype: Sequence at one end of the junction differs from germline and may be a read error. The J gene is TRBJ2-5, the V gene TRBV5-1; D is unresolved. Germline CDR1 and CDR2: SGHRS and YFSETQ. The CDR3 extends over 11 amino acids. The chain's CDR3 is CTSSSQETQYF. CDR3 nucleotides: TGCACCAGCAGCTCCCAAGAGACCCAGTACTTC.

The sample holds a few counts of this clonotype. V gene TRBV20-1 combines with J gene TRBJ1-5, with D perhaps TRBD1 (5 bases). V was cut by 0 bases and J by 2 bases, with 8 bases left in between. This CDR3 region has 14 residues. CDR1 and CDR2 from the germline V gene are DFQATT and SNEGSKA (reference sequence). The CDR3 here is CSARDPRGNQPQHF. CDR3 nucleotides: TGCAGTGCTAGAGATCCCAGGGGCAATCAGCCCCAGCATTTT.

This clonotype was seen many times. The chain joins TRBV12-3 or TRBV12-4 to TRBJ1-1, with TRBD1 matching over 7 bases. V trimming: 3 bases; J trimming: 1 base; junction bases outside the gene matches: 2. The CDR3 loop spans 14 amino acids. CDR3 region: CASSLTGTNTEAFF. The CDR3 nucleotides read TGTGCCAGCAGTTTGACAGGGACGAACACTGAAGCTTTCTTT.

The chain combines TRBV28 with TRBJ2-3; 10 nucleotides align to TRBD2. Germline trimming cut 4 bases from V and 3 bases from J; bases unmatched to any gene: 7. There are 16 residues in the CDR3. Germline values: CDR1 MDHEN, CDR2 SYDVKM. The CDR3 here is CASSSGTSVKTDTQYF. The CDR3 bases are TGTGCCAGCAGTTCAGGGACTAGCGTAAAAACAGATACGCAGTATTTT.

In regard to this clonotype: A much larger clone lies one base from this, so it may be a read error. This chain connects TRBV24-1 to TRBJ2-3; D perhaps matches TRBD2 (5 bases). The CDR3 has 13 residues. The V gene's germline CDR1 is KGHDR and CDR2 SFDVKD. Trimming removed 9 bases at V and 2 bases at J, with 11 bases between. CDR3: CATAEDYTDTQYF. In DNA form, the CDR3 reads TGTGCCACCGCGGAAGACTACACAGATACGCAGTATTTT.

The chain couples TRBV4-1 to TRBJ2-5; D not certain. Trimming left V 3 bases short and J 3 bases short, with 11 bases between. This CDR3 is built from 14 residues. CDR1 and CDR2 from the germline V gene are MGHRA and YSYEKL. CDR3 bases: TGCGCCAGCAGCCAGCCTGCGGTAAAAGAGACCCAGTACTTC. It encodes CASSQPAVKETQYF.

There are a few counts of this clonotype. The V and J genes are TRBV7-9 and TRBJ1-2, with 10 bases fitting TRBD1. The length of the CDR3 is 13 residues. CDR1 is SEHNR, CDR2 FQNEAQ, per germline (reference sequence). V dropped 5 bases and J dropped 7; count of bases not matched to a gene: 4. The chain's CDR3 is CASSDRGQFGYTF. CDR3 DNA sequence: TGTGCCAGCAGCGACAGGGGGCAGTTTGGCTACACCTTC.